What follows are 29 T cell receptor beta chains derived from one specimen sequenced in a study of cytomegalovirus exposure and HLA in healthy donors. The PCR had 60 Vbeta and 13 Jbeta primers. The repertoire was sequenced with immunoSEQ multiplex PCR; TCRdb's copy has only in-frame clones and lacks some. This table holds about 140,000 clones, less than 85% found once. The sequenced sample consisted of PBMCs. The receptors shown here come from a man between 35 and 55 years old in good health and CMV-seropositive.

This clone occurred once. The V gene is TRBV28, the J gene TRBJ1-1; no clear D. Germline V gives CDR1 MDHEN, CDR2 SYDVKM. CDR3 length equals 12 residues. Trimming left V 8 bases short and J 1 base short, with 8 bases between. The CDR3 region has the DNA TGTGCCAGCCTACAGCAGAACACTGAAGCTTTCTTT. Its translation is CASLQQNTEAFF.

This clone is a singleton in its sample. The V and J genes are TRBV25-1 and TRBJ2-3; D is ambiguous. Trimming left V 0 bases short and J 0 bases short, with 4 bases between. CDR3 size: 14 residues. Germline V gives CDR1 MGHDK, CDR2 SYGVNS. Written as DNA, the CDR3 is TGTGCCAGCAGTGAATACGGTAGCACAGATACGCAGTATTTT. Amino acids: CASSEYGSTDTQYF.

V gene TRBV4-2 combines with J gene TRBJ1-1; TRBD1 matches 7 bases. CDR3 length: 17 amino acids. In germline, CDR1 is LGHNA, CDR2 YNFKEQ. V shed 1 base, J shed 4 bases, and the junction held 12 bases outside the gene matches. The CDR3 DNA reads TGTGCCAGCAGCCAAGTATGGCAGGGGGGCGGAAGCACTGAAGCTTTCTTT. Its translation: CASSQVWQGGGSTEAFF.

The chain carries TRBV6-5 and TRBJ2-7; the match to TRBD2 covers 8 bases. The CDR3 has 15 amino acids. Trimming at V came to 7 bases and at J to 4 bases, leaving 12 bases not matched to a gene. Per the germline V gene, CDR1 is MNHEY and CDR2 is SVGAGI. DNA of the CDR3: TGTGCCAGCACCCTAATGACTAGCGCAACTTACGAGCAGTACTTC. Residues: CASTLMTSATYEQYF.

The chain employs TRBV29-1 and TRBJ2-3; D is perhaps TRBD1 (6 bases). The CDR3 has 13 amino acids. Trimming cost V 3 bases and J 2 bases, with 9 bases left between them. Per germline, CDR1 SQVTM and CDR2 ANQGSEA. The DNA of the CDR3 is TGCAGCGTTGAGGGGGCAGACACAGATACGCAGTATTTT. Its protein product is CSVEGADTDTQYF.

The chain employs TRBV6-1 and TRBJ2-7, with a weak D call TRBD1 (5 bases). Trimming pared 10 bases from V and 0 bases from J, leaving 10 bases between. Looked up from germline, CDR1 is MNHNS and CDR2 is SASEGT. CDR3 length: 12 residues. The CDR3 DNA follows: TGTGCCATCCAGACAGTCTCCTACGAGCAGTACTTC. It codes for CAIQTVSYEQYF.

The CDR3 is CASSVATGGVEQFF. The CDR3, as DNA: TGTGCCAGCAGTGTCGCCACGGGAGGAGTAGAGCAGTTCTTC. The chain joins TRBV6-4 to TRBJ2-1, with 7 bases that match TRBD2. This CDR3 has 14 amino acids. V gave up 4 bases and J gave up 10 bases; unmatched junction bases: 10. CDR1 MRHNA and CDR2 SNTAGT come from the germline V gene.

The V call is TRBV2, the J call TRBJ2-1, with D unresolved. Germline values: CDR1 SNHLY, CDR2 FYNNEI. V shed 6 bases and J shed 4 bases, with 16 bases lying between them. The CDR3 runs to 15 residues. The CDR3 sequence: CASRVTETVYNEQFF. The CDR3 coding sequence is TGTGCCAGCAGGGTCACAGAGACGGTATACAATGAGCAGTTCTTC.

The chain links TRBV19 to TRBJ1-1, with 10 bases fitting TRBD1. J lost 8 bases, V lost 5 bases, and 8 bases had no gene match. The CDR3 extends over 14 amino acids. The germline V gene encodes CDR1 LNHDA and CDR2 SQIVND (reference sequence). The CDR3 reads CASSRQGAWNEAFF. The CDR3 region has the DNA TGTGCCAGTAGTCGACAGGGGGCATGGAACGAAGCTTTCTTT.

The rearrangement links TRBV27 to TRBJ1-1, with D hard to call. The CDR3 extends over 12 amino acids. The ends were cut back, 8 bases at V and 3 bases at J, with 10 bases in the middle. Germline V lookup: CDR1 MNHEY, CDR2 SMNVEV (reference sequence). CDR3 coding DNA: TGTGCCAGCTCACCCGGGGACACTGAAGCTTTCTTT. Encoded protein: CASSPGDTEAFF.

The chain is built from TRBV11-2 and TRBJ2-5; D remains ambiguous. The CDR3 covers 11 residues. Trimming pared 4 bases from V and 10 bases from J, leaving 10 bases between. Germline values: CDR1 SGHAT, CDR2 FQNNGV. The CDR3 DNA reads as TGTGCCAGCAGCTCGGCGGTGCGCCAGTACTTC. Translation gives CASSSAVRQYF. The variable domain in full, completed from reference TRBV11-2 and TRBJ2-5, reads EAGVAQSPRYKIIEKRQSVAFWCNPISGHATLYWYQQILGQGPKLLIQFQNNGVVDDSQLPKDRFSAERLKGVDSTLKIQPAKLEDSAVYLCASSSAVRQYFGPGTRLLVL.

J is TRBJ2-1 and V is TRBV9; TRBD2 matches 8 bases. With 4 bases clipped from V and 9 bases from J, the junction kept 21 bases outside the gene matches. The V gene's germline CDR1 is SGDLS and CDR2 YYNGEE. The CDR3 sequence is 18 residues long. The CDR3 DNA reads as TGTGCCAGCAGCCCAGAAGGGGGGGTTGGCGGGAGGAGAGGTGAGCAGTTCTTC. Its protein product is CASSPEGGVGGRRGEQFF.

Of note for this clone: Germline is not matched at one junction end, which may reflect a read error. The chain employs TRBV30 and TRBJ1-6; a possible D gene is TRBD1 (5 bases). Germline V gene data show CDR1 as GTSNPN and CDR2 as SVGIG (reference sequence). The CDR3 spans 14 residues. The CDR3 here is CAWSVDRNNSPLHF. CDR3 sequence (DNA): TGTGCCTGGAGTGTAGACAGAAATAATTCCCCCCTCCACTTT.

A word on this clone: This sample also contains other DNA sequences that code for the same CDR3. This chain uses TRBV29-1 with TRBJ1-6, with D maybe TRBD1 (6 bases). V lost 7 bases, J lost 7 bases, and 17 bases lay in between. The CDR3 sequence is 14 residues long. Germline V gene sequence: CDR1 SQVTM, CDR2 ANQGSEA. CDR3 region: CSATTGIGNSPLHF. CDR3 nucleotide sequence: TGCAGCGCCACCACAGGGATCGGAAATTCACCCCTCCACTTT.

The chain is built from TRBV27 and TRBJ2-4; D is uncertain. Germline V gives CDR1 MNHEY, CDR2 SMNVEV (reference sequence). The CDR3 extends over 14 amino acids. V lost 3 bases and J 0 bases, leaving 6 bases between the germline ends. The CDR3 loop reads CASSFSLAKNIQYF. For the CDR3, the DNA is TGTGCCAGCAGTTTTAGTCTAGCCAAAAACATTCAGTACTTC.

The CDR3 loop is CASRGTGFFAGELFF. The CDR3 bases are TGTGCCAGCAGGGGGACAGGGTTCTTCGCCGGGGAGCTGTTTTTT. This chain connects TRBV28 to TRBJ2-2, with 9 nucleotides matching TRBD1. J lost 6 bases, V lost 6 bases, and 8 bases had no gene match. The CDR3 has 15 amino acids. CDR1 is MDHEN and CDR2 is SYDVKM in the germline V gene.

This clone appeared a single time. The chain links TRBV28 to TRBJ2-3; no clear D gene. Germline assignment: CDR1 MDHEN and CDR2 SYDVKM. Trimming shortened V by 4 bases and J by 3 bases, and 14 bases separated the two germline ends. The CDR3 runs 15 residues. Here the CDR3 reads CASSSPEFGTDTQYF. The DNA of the CDR3 is TGTGCCAGCAGTTCACCTGAATTCGGGACAGATACGCAGTATTTT.

This clone was picked up a small number of times. The V gene is TRBV4-1, the J gene TRBJ1-1, with D possibly matching TRBD1 (5 bases). CDR3 length: 14 amino acids. V was shortened by 4 bases and J by 11 bases, with 20 bases between the two germline ends. Germline CDR1 is MGHRA and CDR2 is YSYEKL. The CDR3 loop is CASSLRVGAPEAFF. The CDR3, as DNA: TGCGCCAGCAGCCTCAGGGTAGGGGCCCCGGAGGCTTTCTTT.

This clone has just one count. The chain combines TRBV5-1 with TRBJ1-4; 7 bases are shared with TRBD1. The V gene end was trimmed by 3 bases and the J gene end by 0 bases; junction bases not matched to a gene: 2. Germline CDR1 reads SGHRS; CDR2 reads YFSETQ. The CDR3 is made up of 15 amino acids. CDR3 nucleotide sequence: TGCGCCAGCAGCTGGGACAGCTCAACTAATGAAAAACTGTTTTTT. Protein product: CASSWDSSTNEKLFF.

The V and J genes are TRBV6-6 and TRBJ1-1; D may be TRBD1 (5 bases). The V gene lost 0 bases and the J gene lost 6 bases, with 17 bases spanning the gap. Germline V gene lookup returns CDR1 MNHNY and CDR2 SVGAGI (reference sequence). This CDR3 has 16 amino acids. The CDR3 loop is CASSYSHDPTDPEAFF. CDR3 coding DNA: TGTGCCAGCAGTTACTCGCACGATCCGACAGACCCTGAAGCTTTCTTT.

This rearrangement joins TRBV30 to TRBJ2-5, with a tentative D call TRBD1 (6 bases). Per germline, CDR1 GTSNPN and CDR2 SVGIG (reference sequence). The CDR3 loop spans 14 amino acids. The V gene lost 2 bases and the J gene lost 4 bases, with 14 bases spanning the gap. In DNA, the CDR3 is TGTGCCTGGAGTCCCCAGGGGCTCGGAGAGACCCAGTACTTC. Residues: CAWSPQGLGETQYF.

This clone showed up just once. The V call is TRBV5-6, the J call TRBJ1-4, with a possible D match to TRBD1 (6 bases). The CDR3 length is 14 residues. Trimming cost V 1 base and J 7 bases, with 11 bases left between them. Per germline, CDR1 SGHDT and CDR2 YYEEEE. The CDR3 spells CASSLMGAGEKLFF. The CDR3 region has the DNA TGTGCCAGCAGCTTGATGGGGGCAGGTGAAAAACTGTTTTTT.

This sequence joins TRBV30 and TRBJ2-7; tentatively, D is TRBD2 (7 bases). CDR3 length: 15 residues. Trimming pared 3 bases from V and 2 bases from J, leaving 17 bases between. CDR1 is GTSNPN and CDR2 is SVGIG in the germline V gene (reference sequence). CDR3 residues: CAWSPSRGPPYEQYF. Here the CDR3 DNA reads TGTGCCTGGAGCCCCTCGCGGGGGCCTCCCTACGAGCAGTACTTC.

The chain has TRBV11-3 and TRBJ2-7, with TRBD1 identical over 9 bases. The V and J ends lost 3 bases and 5 bases, in that order; junction bases with no gene match: 5. From germline, CDR1 is SGHNT and CDR2 YENEEA. This CDR3 comprises 14 residues. CDR3 amino acids: CASSLRTGADEQYF. DNA for the CDR3: TGTGCCAGCAGCTTGAGGACAGGGGCCGACGAGCAGTACTTC.

The rearrangement uses TRBV4-3 and TRBJ1-4, with 7 bases matching TRBD1. The CDR3 covers 15 residues. J was trimmed by 8 bases and V by 4 bases; bases with no gene match: 10. The V gene's germline CDR1 is LGHNA and CDR2 YSLEER. CDR3 in DNA: TGCGCCAGCAGCCGGAACGACAGGGTGGGAGAAAAACTGTTTTTT. The encoded protein is CASSRNDRVGEKLFF.

The genes are TRBV6-5 and TRBJ1-5; D ambiguous. Germline CDR1 MNHEY, CDR2 SVGAGI. V was clipped by 5 bases and J by 5 bases, with 16 bases between them. The CDR3 is 15 amino acids. The CDR3 sequence: CASSPTGRRDQPQHF. CDR3 DNA: TGTGCCAGCAGTCCGACCGGGAGGAGAGATCAGCCCCAGCATTTT.

The rearrangement joins TRBV7-2 to TRBJ1-1; 7 bases line up with TRBD1. This CDR3 region has 14 residues. J gave up 0 bases and V 5 bases, and 3 bases lay outside the gene matches. The germline gives CDR1 SGHTA, CDR2 FQGNSA. Here the CDR3 reads CASSPGQLNTEAFF. CDR3 bases: TGTGCCAGCAGCCCGGGACAGCTGAACACTGAAGCTTTCTTT.

The V call is TRBV10-3, the J call TRBJ1-3; a weak D match, TRBD1 (5 bases). V lost 4 bases to trimming and J lost 1 base, with 14 bases between them. CDR1 is ENHRY and CDR2 is SYGVKD in the germline V gene. This CDR3 contains 16 residues. This CDR3 is CAISGQGVPSGNTIYF. In DNA, the CDR3 is TGTGCCATCAGTGGTCAAGGGGTTCCGTCTGGAAACACCATATATTTT.

This rearrangement joins TRBV2 to TRBJ1-1; D is possibly TRBD1 (6 bases). Germline loops: CDR1 SNHLY, CDR2 FYNNEI. The CDR3 runs 12 residues. CDR3: CARRGAVTEAFF. The CDR3 DNA is TGTGCAAGGCGGGGGGCGGTCACTGAAGCTTTCTTT.